This entry concerns a single TCR beta chain. Its antigen remains unidentified. The TCRbeta library was prepared with unique molecular identifiers. TCRdb re-derived calls from the PCR reads in MiXCR, one entry per CDR3 protein. The data show some 830,000 distinct CDR3 sequences, with approximately 15% seen just once and 5% held by the top ten. Germline V gene lookup returns CDR1 SEHNR and CDR2 FQNEAQ (reference sequence). J was trimmed by 4 bases and V by 5 bases; bases with no gene match: 6. The CDR3 has 16 amino acids. This sample is part of a study of T-cell reconstitution after alpha-beta-depleted transplantation in children. Points from the study as a whole: Newly generated T cells supplied most T-cell counts and diversity one year post-transplant. Several hundred expanded graft clones reportedly were the source of alpha-beta T cells about two months after transplant. Some patients' high day-60 TCRbeta diversity was attributed to recipient cells surviving conditioning.

The V call is TRBV7-9, the J call TRBJ2-2; 11 nucleotides match TRBD2. The specimen comprised PBMCs, mostly from graft donor cells, sampled 360 days after TCRalphabeta/CD19-depleted stem cell transplant. This sequence originates from a male patient aged 5 to 17 who had a stem cell transplant for acute lymphoblastic leukemia, so the T cells may come from the graft donor. The CDR3 spells CASSRLTSGSTGELFF. For the CDR3, the DNA is TGTGCCAGCAGCAGACTAACTAGCGGGAGCACCGGGGAGCTGTTTTTT.